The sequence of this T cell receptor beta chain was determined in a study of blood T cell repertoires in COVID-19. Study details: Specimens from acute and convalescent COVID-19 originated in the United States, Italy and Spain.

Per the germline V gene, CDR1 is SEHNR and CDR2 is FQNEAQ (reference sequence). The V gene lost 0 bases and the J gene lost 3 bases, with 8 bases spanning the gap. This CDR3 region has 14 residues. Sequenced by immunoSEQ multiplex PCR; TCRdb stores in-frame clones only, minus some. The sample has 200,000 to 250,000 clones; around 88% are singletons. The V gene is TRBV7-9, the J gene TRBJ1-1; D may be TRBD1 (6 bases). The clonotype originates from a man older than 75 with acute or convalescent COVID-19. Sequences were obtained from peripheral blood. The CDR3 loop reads CASSLATGYTEAFF. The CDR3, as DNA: TGTGCCAGCAGCTTAGCGACAGGCTACACTGAAGCTTTCTTT.